This T cell receptor beta chain was sequenced during a study of blood T cell repertoires in COVID-19. Turning to the study itself: PBMCs, B-cell-depleted T cells, or T cells were the source of the cDNA or gDNA that made up the material.

Original data processing: Estimation of nucleated cell counts was performed using reference gene primer amplification. TCRdb keeps only in-frame clones here, not all; method: immunoSEQ multiplex PCR. D and trimming come from the DNA, and the V and J calls and clone size come from that table. The sample has 80,000 to 100,000 clones; just over 90% are singletons. The CDR3 runs 16 residues. V lost 5 bases and J 6 bases, leaving 20 bases between the germline ends. Germline V gene data show CDR1 as SGHAT and CDR2 as FQNNGV. Sequenced input: peripheral blood. This sequence joins TRBV11-2 and TRBJ1-5, with a tentative D call TRBD1 (5 bases). The sequence was collected from a man aged 55 to 69 with acute or convalescent COVID-19. In nucleotides, the CDR3 is TGTGCCAGCAGCCTAACCTCGAGCAACGGGGGTCAGCCCCAGCATTTT. Translated, it gives CASSLTSSNGGQPQHF.